This T cell receptor (beta chain) was sequenced for a study of T cell responses to AZD1222 COVID-19 vaccine. A single count supports this clone. Assay used: immunoSEQ multiplex PCR; TCRdb lists only in-frame clones, some missing. Among more than 85,000 clones, roughly 90% were seen once, and the ten largest hold about 2.6%. The CDR3 contains 15 residues. V trimming: 2 bases; J trimming: 5 bases; junction bases outside the gene matches: 0. CDR1 is KGHDR, CDR2 SFDVKD, per germline. The chain carries TRBV24-1 and TRBJ2-7, with 15 positions matching TRBD2. The sample was peripheral blood, taken 28 days after the second AZD1222 dose. The receptor was derived from an adult who received the AZD1222 COVID-19 vaccine. In DNA form, the CDR3 reads TGTGCCACCAGTGATTGGACTAGCGGGGGGGACGAGCAGTACTTC. This sequence encodes CATSDWTSGGDEQYF.